The TCR beta chain under discussion was sequenced for a study of blood T cell repertoires in COVID-19. As for the study in general: T cells, B-cell-depleted T cells, or PBMCs supplied cDNA or gDNA.

The protocol was immunoSEQ multiplex PCR, while the TCRdb copy is restricted to in-frame clones and leaves out a portion. The sample lists some 300,000 clones; about 91% were seen once. The CDR3 loop spans 18 amino acids. After removal of 2 bases from V and 0 bases from J, the junction contained 9 bases not matched to a gene. Germline CDR1 and CDR2: MNHEY and SVGEGT. The sample taken for sequencing was peripheral blood. The chain carries TRBV6-2 or TRBV6-3 and TRBJ2-1, with 8 bases aligning to TRBD1. This clonotype was obtained from a woman in her 30s who had recovered from COVID-19. The CDR3 region has the DNA TGTGCCAGCAGTTACCTTGGACAGGGAGCCAACTCCTACAATGAGCAGTTCTTC. It translates to CASSYLGQGANSYNEQFF.